This T cell receptor (beta chain) derives from a study of cytomegalovirus exposure and HLA in healthy donors. TCRdb's copy holds only in-frame clones and misses some; the assay was immunoSEQ multiplex PCR. The sample contains roughly 60,000 clones, 95% to 97% of which appear only once. Germline V lookup: CDR1 MNHEY, CDR2 SVGAGI. This CDR3 is 12 amino acids long. V was pared by 5 bases and J by 3 bases, with 8 bases between. The chain links TRBV6-5 to TRBJ2-7; D uncertain. This sequence was found in a woman under 30 in good health and CMV-seronegative. Sequenced input: PBMCs. Written as DNA, the CDR3 is TGTGCCAGCAGTCCGGGTCGCTACGAGCAGTACTTC. Amino acid sequence: CASSPGRYEQYF.